Presented here are 29 T cell receptor beta chains from one specimen sequenced in a study of cytomegalovirus exposure and HLA in healthy donors. In the PCR, 60 Vbeta and 13 Jbeta primers were used. Assay used: immunoSEQ multiplex PCR; TCRdb lists only in-frame clones, some missing. This table holds over 150,000 clones, 80% found once. Sequencing was done on a sample of PBMCs. The receptors here all came from a boy younger than 18 in good health and CMV-seronegative.

The chain joins TRBV5-6 to TRBJ1-2; 7 bases fit TRBD1. Trimming took 0 bases from V and 3 from J; bases not matched to a gene: 8. The CDR3 runs 16 residues. Per the germline V gene, CDR1 is SGHDT and CDR2 is YYEEEE. Written as DNA, the CDR3 is TGTGCCAGCAGCTTGGGCAGGGGGTATGGTTACTATGGCTACACCTTC. Its protein is CASSLGRGYGYYGYTF.

The chain is built from TRBV7-8 and TRBJ2-5, with a possible D match to TRBD1 (6 bases). Germline CDR1 reads SGHVS; CDR2 reads FQNEAQ. This CDR3 is 16 amino acids long. V lost 5 bases and J 0 bases, leaving 16 bases between the germline ends. The chain's CDR3 is CASSEPTTGYQETQYF. The CDR3 DNA follows: TGTGCCAGCAGCGAGCCAACGACAGGCTACCAAGAGACCCAGTACTTC.

The rearrangement links TRBV5-1 to TRBJ2-3; 7 bases align to TRBD1. The CDR3 is 14 residues long. Unmatched junction bases numbered 4, after V lost 4 bases and J lost 2 bases. Germline values: CDR1 SGHRS, CDR2 YFSETQ. The CDR3 DNA sequence: TGCGCCAGCAGCAGGGGACAGAACACAGATACGCAGTATTTT. Translated, it gives CASSRGQNTDTQYF.

The CDR3 region has the DNA TGTGCCAGCAGCTCAGCGTCTTTCGGGGGAGGGAACACTGAAGCTTTCTTT. Translated: CASSSASFGGGNTEAFF. The chain employs TRBV13 and TRBJ1-1; D perhaps matches TRBD1 (5 bases). The germline V gene has CDR1 PRHDT and CDR2 FYEKMQ (reference sequence). The length of the CDR3 is 17 residues. The germline V and J ends were trimmed by 4 bases and 1 base, with 19 bases remaining between them.

V and J are TRBV30 and TRBJ1-2, with TRBD1 matching 7 bases. The junction had 3 bases not matched to a gene; V was cut back by 2 bases and J by 3 bases. Germline V gene sequence: CDR1 GTSNPN, CDR2 SVGIG (reference sequence). The CDR3 extends over 13 amino acids. In nucleotides, the CDR3 is TGTGCCTGGAGTCCCGACAGGGACTATGGCTACACCTTC. Translated: CAWSPDRDYGYTF.

This clone was counted once. The chain combines TRBV12-5 with TRBJ2-7; D perhaps matches TRBD2 (6 bases). The V gene lost 0 bases and the J gene lost 6 bases, with 18 bases spanning the gap. The CDR3 contains 16 residues. The germline CDR1 and CDR2 sequences are LGHNT and FRNRAP. CDR3 residues: CASGLVQWRGISEQYF. CDR3 DNA sequence: TGTGCTAGTGGTTTGGTACAGTGGAGGGGCATAAGCGAGCAGTACTTC. The full variable domain, in which reference TRBV12-5 and TRBJ2-7 provide the parts outside the CDR3, is DARVTQTPRHKVTEMGQEVTMRCQPILGHNTVFWYRQTMMQGLELLAYFRNRAPLDDSGMPKDRFSAEMPDATLATLKIQPSEPRDSAVYFCASGLVQWRGISEQYFGPGTRLTVT.

J is TRBJ2-2 and V is TRBV7-6; 9 bases line up with TRBD2. V was pared by 2 bases and J by 2 bases, with 12 bases of the junction left unmatched. The CDR3 runs 19 residues. CDR1 is SGHVS and CDR2 is FNYEAQ in the germline V gene. CDR3 loop: CASSLYLRLAEINTGELFF. Written as DNA, the CDR3 is TGTGCCAGCAGCTTATATCTGAGACTAGCGGAGATCAACACCGGGGAGCTGTTTTTT.

The rearrangement joins TRBV7-3 to TRBJ2-1; 8 positions agree with TRBD2. The CDR3 extends over 13 amino acids. The junction had 10 bases not matched to a gene; V was cut back by 5 bases and J by 13 bases. Germline values: CDR1 SGHTA, CDR2 FQGTGA. CDR3 DNA: TGTGCCAGCAGCGCAGGTCCGGGGGGGCATCAGTTCTTC. This translates into CASSAGPGGHQFF.

V usage is TRBV9 and J usage is TRBJ2-5; 9 bases agree with TRBD2. The CDR3 is 14 residues long. Germline CDR1 is SGDLS and CDR2 is YYNGEE. The V segment lost 3 bases and the J segment 5 bases; nucleotides outside the gene matches: 5. The CDR3 spells CASSAGLAGETQYF. CDR3 coding DNA: TGTGCCAGCAGCGCGGGACTAGCAGGCGAGACCCAGTACTTC.

This clone came up once. The V and J genes are TRBV10-3 and TRBJ2-3, with a possible D match to TRBD1 (6 bases). CDR3 length: 14 amino acids. Between the trimmed V and J ends, which lost 5 bases and 0 bases, there was a span of 9 bases. The germline CDR1 and CDR2 sequences are ENHRY and SYGVKD. CDR3 bases: TGTGCCATCAGTCGGGACACCAGCACAGATACGCAGTATTTT. Amino acid sequence: CAISRDTSTDTQYF.

The count of this clone is one. The V call is TRBV7-8, the J call TRBJ2-5, with D perhaps matching TRBD2 (5 bases). The CDR3 runs 13 residues. CDR1 is SGHVS and CDR2 is FQNEAQ in the germline V gene. The V gene lost 10 bases and the J gene lost 2 bases, with 14 bases spanning the gap. The CDR3 nucleotides read TGTGCCACCAGTGGACTTCAGCAAGAGACCCAGTACTTC. Its translation is CATSGLQQETQYF.

This clone has more than one count but fewer than ten. The chain employs TRBV6-1 and TRBJ2-4, with 7 positions matching TRBD1. The junction had 6 bases not matched to a gene; V was cut back by 3 bases and J by 7 bases. In germline, CDR1 is MNHNS, CDR2 SASEGT. This CDR3 contains 14 residues. CDR3: CASSDTGVVNIQYF. The DNA for the CDR3 is TGTGCCAGCAGTGACACAGGGGTAGTCAACATTCAGTACTTC.

This chain connects TRBV4-2 to TRBJ1-4, with TRBD1 as a possible D gene (6 bases). The germline V gene encodes CDR1 LGHNA and CDR2 YNFKEQ. The CDR3 totals 14 residues. The V end lost 0 bases, the J end lost 7 bases, and 9 bases lay between the germline ends. For the CDR3, the DNA is TGTGCCAGCAGCCAAGAAAGGGACATTGAAAAACTGTTTTTT. The encoded protein is CASSQERDIEKLFF.

This clone was counted a few times. The chain carries TRBV29-1 and TRBJ2-7; tentative D call: TRBD1 (6 bases). Trimming took 6 bases from V and 2 from J, leaving 11 bases between them. Per the germline V gene, CDR1 is SQVTM and CDR2 is ANQGSEA. The CDR3 is 12 amino acids. For the CDR3, the DNA is TGCAGCGTCTGGGACACACCCTACGAGCAGTACTTC. It is translated as CSVWDTPYEQYF.

The chain uses TRBV27 and TRBJ1-5; maybe TRBD1 (6 bases). The CDR3 length is 15 residues. Between the trimmed V and J ends, which lost 4 bases and 7 bases, there was a span of 17 bases. Per the germline V gene, CDR1 is MNHEY and CDR2 is SMNVEV (reference sequence). The DNA of the CDR3 is TGTGCCAGCAGTTCCAGGACAGACACAGGGCAGCCCCAGCATTTT. This sequence encodes CASSSRTDTGQPQHF.

This clone was picked up a small number of times. CDR3 bases: TGTGCCAGCAGCTTCAGGACTAGCGGGAGCTACGAGCAGTACTTC. It codes for CASSFRTSGSYEQYF. The chain couples TRBV7-2 to TRBJ2-7; TRBD2 matches 13 bases. Germline CDR1 is SGHTA and CDR2 is FQGNSA. Trimming cost V 3 bases and J 3 bases; bases outside gene matches: 2. This CDR3 is 15 amino acids long.

CDR3 protein: CASRHSGGPYEQYF. The CDR3 DNA is TGTGCCAGCAGACATTCAGGGGGCCCCTACGAGCAGTACTTC. The rearrangement joins TRBV6-5 to TRBJ2-7, with 8 bases matching TRBD1. This CDR3 spans 14 amino acids. Germline-derived CDR1 and CDR2 are MNHEY and SVGAGI. The V and J ends lost 6 bases and 2 bases, in that order; junction bases with no gene match: 6.

The CDR3 DNA is TGTGCCAGCAGCTTGGCCGTCCGGGTAAGGAACACTGAAGCTTTCTTT. Its protein product is CASSLAVRVRNTEAFF. The V gene is TRBV5-6, the J gene TRBJ1-1; unclear D gene. The V and J ends lost 0 bases and 1 base respectively, with 13 bases between them. Per germline, CDR1 SGHDT and CDR2 YYEEEE. CDR3 size: 16 residues.

Only a few counts were recorded for this clone. CDR3 DNA sequence: TGCGCCAGCAGCTTGCAGGGGGCGAACACTGAAGCTTTCTTT. This sequence encodes CASSLQGANTEAFF. V gene TRBV5-1 combines with J gene TRBJ1-1, with 8 bases identical to TRBD1. CDR1 and CDR2 from the germline V gene are SGHRS and YFSETQ. After removal of 1 base from V and 1 base from J, the junction contained 0 bases not matched to a gene. This CDR3 has 14 residues.

The rearrangement uses TRBV27 and TRBJ2-7, with 12 bases fitting TRBD2. Germline CDR1 is MNHEY and CDR2 is SMNVEV (reference sequence). J lost 3 bases, V lost 5 bases, and 2 bases had no gene match. This CDR3 has 14 residues. The CDR3 reads CASSLAGGIYEQYF. CDR3 nucleotides: TGTGCCAGCAGTCTAGCGGGAGGGATCTACGAGCAGTACTTC.

The chain links TRBV12-2 to TRBJ1-2. TRBV12-2 is a pseudogene segment. This CDR3 spans 15 amino acids. DNA of the CDR3: TGTGCAAGTCGCTTAGCGCCGCGGGTACTCTATGGCTACACCTTC. It codes for CASRLAPRVLYGYTF.

This chain uses TRBV11-2 with TRBJ2-3; 10 nucleotides align to TRBD2. The V and J ends lost 3 bases and 3 bases, in that order; junction bases with no gene match: 6. The germline CDR1 and CDR2 sequences are SGHAT and FQNNGV. This CDR3 region has 16 residues. The CDR3 is CASSFRGLAETDTQYF. In nucleotides, the CDR3 is TGTGCCAGCAGCTTTCGAGGACTAGCGGAGACAGATACGCAGTATTTT.

This sequence joins TRBV12-5 and TRBJ1-1; weak D call: TRBD1 (5 bases). The ends were cut back, 1 base at V and 5 bases at J, with 20 bases in the middle. This CDR3 region has 17 residues. Germline CDR1 reads LGHNT; CDR2 reads FRNRAP. CDR3 residues: CASGLGPGPGGKTEAFF. The CDR3 nucleotides read TGTGCTAGTGGTTTGGGACCCGGGCCCGGGGGGAAAACTGAAGCTTTCTTT.

J is TRBJ1-1 and V is TRBV6-5; D not resolved. V was trimmed by 2 bases and J by 7 bases, leaving 8 bases between them. Germline V lookup: CDR1 MNHEY, CDR2 SVGAGI. The CDR3 consists of 12 residues. For the CDR3, the DNA is TGTGCCAGCAGTTACCCGAGTGGTGAAGCTTTCTTT. It yields the protein CASSYPSGEAFF.

The V and J genes are TRBV5-1 and TRBJ2-5; 11 bases are a match to TRBD2. Losses at the gene ends were 1 base for V and 8 bases for J; bases not matched to a gene: 7. Germline values: CDR1 SGHRS, CDR2 YFSETQ. The CDR3 has 15 residues. CDR3 amino acids: CASSLTSGGSETQYF. Written as DNA, the CDR3 is TGCGCCAGCAGCTTGACTAGCGGGGGATCGGAAACCCAGTACTTC.

This sequence joins TRBV7-9 and TRBJ1-1; 7 nucleotides agree with TRBD1. This CDR3 region has 14 residues. Germline trimming cut 1 base from V and 1 base from J; bases unmatched to any gene: 0. Germline V gene sequence: CDR1 SEHNR, CDR2 FQNEAQ (reference sequence). The CDR3 sequence is CASSLGTGNTEAFF. Here the CDR3 DNA reads TGTGCCAGCAGCTTAGGGACAGGGAACACTGAAGCTTTCTTT.

This clone was seen only a few times. This chain uses TRBV14 with TRBJ1-1; a weak D match, TRBD1 (6 bases). The CDR3 totals 13 residues. The germline V gene encodes CDR1 SGHDN and CDR2 FVKESK. V lost 6 bases and J 6 bases, leaving 14 bases between the germline ends. CDR3 region: CASRRGQFAEAFF. CDR3 bases: TGTGCCAGCAGACGAGGACAGTTCGCTGAAGCTTTCTTT. The full variable domain, its missing parts supplied by reference TRBV14 and TRBJ1-1, is EAGVTQFPSHSVIEKGQTVTLRCDPISGHDNLYWYRRVMGKEIKFLLHFVKESKQDESGMPNNRFLAERTGGTYSTLKVQPAELEDSGVYFCASRRGQFAEAFFGQGTRLTVV.

V usage is TRBV29-1 and J usage is TRBJ1-1; 7 bases line up with TRBD1. The length of the CDR3 is 12 residues. V was clipped by 6 bases and J by 7 bases; unmatched bases: 8. The V gene's germline CDR1 is SQVTM and CDR2 ANQGSEA. CDR3 DNA sequence: TGCAGCGTAGCCGGGACAGCCGTTGAAGCTTTCTTT. This codes for CSVAGTAVEAFF.

The rearrangement joins TRBV11-2 to TRBJ2-5, with D possibly being TRBD2 (7 bases). This CDR3 comprises 15 residues. V lost 4 bases to trimming and J lost 3 bases, with 15 bases between them. Germline-derived CDR1 and CDR2 are SGHAT and FQNNGV. In DNA, the CDR3 is TGTGCCAGCAGCTCGACGGGGGGCGAAAAAGAGACCCAGTACTTC. This encodes CASSSTGGEKETQYF.